These 14 T cell receptor beta chains were all obtained from the same sample, sequenced in a study of graft-versus-host responses after intestinal transplantation. Measured with immunoSEQ multiplex PCR; TCRdb has only the in-frame clones, and not every one. The sample has roughly 10,000 clones; roughly 29% are singletons. The sample in question was alloreactive CD4+ T cells from a mixed lymphocyte reaction culture, obtained before intestinal transplant. Subset defined: CFSE-low proliferating T cells sorted from approximately 6-day pre-transplant mixed lymphocyte reaction (GvH or HvG direction). Receptors were obtained from a human patient who received an intestinal transplant.

This clone was detected once. This chain joins TRBV6-5 and TRBJ1-2; no clear D gene. The CDR3 spans 14 residues. V was pared by 4 bases and J by 6 bases, with 15 bases between. In germline, CDR1 is MNHEY, CDR2 SVGAGI. CDR3: CASSFYKGLDGYTF. In DNA, the CDR3 is TGTGCCAGCAGTTTTTATAAGGGCCTTGATGGCTACACCTTC.

By share of the sample, this clone is medium-sized. The V call is TRBV5-4, the J call TRBJ2-7; TRBD1 might be the D (6 bases). The CDR3 totals 17 residues. V was trimmed by 2 bases and J by 6 bases, leaving 24 bases between them. CDR1 and CDR2 from the germline V gene are SGHNT and YYREEE (reference sequence). CDR3 sequence: CASSFLAGEMAPGEQYF. CDR3 in DNA: TGTGCCAGCAGCTTTTTAGCAGGGGAAATGGCACCGGGCGAGCAGTACTTC.

This chain joins TRBV28 and TRBJ2-3; D may match TRBD1 or TRBD2 (5 bases each). Germline V CDR1 and CDR2: MDHEN, SYDVKM. CDR3 length: 16 amino acids. The ends were cut back, 3 bases at V and 0 bases at J, with 13 bases in the middle. CDR3 residues: CASSFKGLASTDTQYF. The CDR3, as DNA: TGTGCCAGCAGTTTCAAGGGGCTAGCTAGCACAGATACGCAGTATTTT.

The genes are TRBV4-3 and TRBJ1-1, with 8 bases that match TRBD1. Germline V CDR1 and CDR2: LGHNA, YSLEER. The J segment lost 1 base and the V segment lost 4 bases, leaving 5 bases of the junction unmatched. This CDR3 has 15 residues. The CDR3 DNA reads as TGCGCCAGCAGCCTTTCAGACAGGGGGAACACTGAAGCTTTCTTT. This codes for CASSLSDRGNTEAFF.

The chain links TRBV27 to TRBJ2-7; D tentatively reads TRBD1 or TRBD2 (6 bases each). With 8 bases removed from V and 4 bases from J, the gap between germline ends came to 18 bases. CDR1 is MNHEY and CDR2 is SMNVEV in the germline V gene (reference sequence). The CDR3 extends over 14 amino acids. The CDR3 DNA reads TGTGCCAGCGGGCCGGGAGCAGGGGCTTACGAGCAGTACTTC. The encoded protein is CASGPGAGAYEQYF.

This clone ranks as medium-sized. This sequence joins TRBV7-6 and TRBJ2-2; 8 bases map to TRBD2. After removal of 0 bases from V and 4 bases from J, the junction contained 4 bases not matched to a gene. The CDR3 length is 16 residues. Germline V gives CDR1 SGHVS, CDR2 FNYEAQ. The CDR3 nucleotides read TGTGCCAGCAGCTTAGCCCAAGCGGGAGCCACCGGGGAGCTGTTTTTT. It translates to CASSLAQAGATGELFF.

Only a few counts were recorded for this clone. The rearrangement uses TRBV6-9 and TRBJ2-1; the match to TRBD1 covers 9 bases. Germline CDR1 is MNHGY and CDR2 is SVAAGI. The CDR3 is 16 amino acids. V gave up 5 bases and J gave up 2 bases; unmatched junction bases: 7. Here the CDR3 DNA reads TGTGCCAGCAGTCTCCCGGGACAGGGTCCCTACAATGAGCAGTTCTTC. Translation: CASSLPGQGPYNEQFF.

This clone counts as medium-sized. The chain uses TRBV7-6 and TRBJ2-3, with D tentatively TRBD2 (5 bases). CDR1 and CDR2 (germline): SGHVS, FNYEAQ. The CDR3 is 14 residues long. The V end was cut by 2 bases, the J end by 2 bases, with 8 bases between. The CDR3 bases are TGTGCCAGCAGCTTATACCGGGACACAGATACGCAGTATTTT. This gives the protein CASSLYRDTDTQYF.

The V and J genes are TRBV6-1 and TRBJ2-7; weak D call: TRBD2 (6 bases). CDR1 is MNHNS and CDR2 is SASEGT in the germline V gene. The CDR3 spans 14 residues. The ends were cut back, 8 bases at V and 4 bases at J, with 18 bases in the middle. The CDR3 DNA reads as TGTGCCAGCTTGGGCCGGGAGAAGTTTTACGAGCAGTACTTC. Encoded protein: CASLGREKFYEQYF.

This clone was observed a few times. The gene calls are TRBV19 and TRBJ1-2, with a possible D match to TRBD1 (6 bases). Deletions cut 10 bases from V and 8 bases from J, with 20 bases between. CDR1 is LNHDA, CDR2 SQIVND, per germline (reference sequence). The CDR3 consists of 13 residues. DNA of the CDR3: TGTGCCACCATCACACAGGGTCGTCGAGGCTACACCTTC. Its translation: CATITQGRRGYTF.

The chain recombines TRBV7-2 with TRBJ2-7; 8 nucleotides agree with TRBD2. Per germline, CDR1 SGHTA and CDR2 FQGNSA. The CDR3 runs 15 residues. With 1 base clipped from V and 5 bases from J, the junction kept 7 bases outside the gene matches. The CDR3 DNA sequence: TGTGCCAGCAGCTTAGGGGGACTAGTAGGCAACGAGCAGTACTTC. Translation: CASSLGGLVGNEQYF.

This chain connects TRBV6-5 to TRBJ2-7; no reliable D call. Trimming took off 4 bases at V and 0 bases at J, with 13 bases between the two ends. Per germline, CDR1 MNHEY and CDR2 SVGAGI. The CDR3 runs to 15 residues. The CDR3 nucleotides read TGTGCCAGCAGTTCCCTCCCAGCAGACTCCTACGAGCAGTACTTC. It translates to CASSSLPADSYEQYF.

This sequence joins TRBV4-1 and TRBJ2-1; 12 bases agree with TRBD2. The germline V gene encodes CDR1 MGHRA and CDR2 YSYEKL. CDR3 length: 19 amino acids. The V segment lost 3 bases and the J segment 0 bases; nucleotides outside the gene matches: 9. For the CDR3, the DNA is TGCGCCAGCAGCCAGACGGGACTAGCGGGCCCTAGCTCCTACAATGAGCAGTTCTTC. Its translation is CASSQTGLAGPSSYNEQFF.

The chain uses TRBV7-9 and TRBJ1-1; D is perhaps TRBD1 (6 bases). The CDR3 contains 15 residues. Germline V gene lookup returns CDR1 SEHNR and CDR2 FQNEAQ (reference sequence). With 1 base removed from V and 5 bases from J, the gap between germline ends came to 14 bases. This CDR3 is CASSLERGRGTEAFF. DNA for the CDR3: TGTGCCAGCAGCTTAGAGCGGGGGCGAGGGACTGAAGCTTTCTTT.